The T cell receptor beta chain under discussion was sequenced for a study of a mutant IDH1 vaccine in newly diagnosed glioma. About the research overall: Pretreatment consisted of radiotherapy, temozolomide, or both, with most receiving both.

Time point described: week 5, during vaccination. Vaccinated patients received 300 ug of mutant IDH1 20-mer peptide per dose, with topical imiquimod. Losses at the gene ends were 2 bases for V and 5 bases for J; bases not matched to a gene: 1. The CDR3 runs 13 residues. Germline assignment: CDR1 SGHDN and CDR2 FVKESK. As for this clone: Its antigen is still unknown.

The method was immunoSEQ multiplex PCR; TCRdb's version includes in-frame clones alone and lacks a portion of them. Among some 51,000 clones listed, around four fifths were seen once. This sequence was found in a man in his fifties or sixties with glioma. The rearrangement joins TRBV14 to TRBJ1-2, with 8 bases that match TRBD1. The source material was PBMCs, sampled from a glioma patient whose treatment included an IDH1 peptide vaccine. Here the CDR3 reads CASSQQGAYGYTF. The CDR3 nucleotides are TGTGCCAGCAGCCAACAGGGGGCTTATGGCTACACCTTC.